Reported below is one TCR beta chain. Germline CDR1 and CDR2: SGHKS and YYEKEE (reference sequence). Trimming stripped 5 bases from V and 8 bases from J, with 20 bases between. This CDR3 is built from 15 residues. This entry belongs to a study of blood T cells in healthy people across ages. Overall study: Per two T cells, template switching captured roughly one barcoded beta molecule.

With a J-beta primer mix and a sample-barcoded 5' primer, a second PCR ran roughly 7 to 11 cycles. TCRdb used MiXCR to reprocess the 5' RACE reads, holding one entry per CDR3 protein. Of roughly 2 million distinct CDR3 sequences detected, roughly 50% appear once; the ten largest clones hold 2.1%. The rearrangement uses TRBV5-5 and TRBJ2-1, with D possibly matching TRBD1 (7 bases). Sequencing was carried out using blood. The source of this sequence is a woman between 40 and 50 years old in good health. In DNA form, the CDR3 reads TGTGCCAGCAGTCTCGCACCAGGGGGGCACGATGAGCAGTTCTTC. This encodes CASSLAPGGHDEQFF.